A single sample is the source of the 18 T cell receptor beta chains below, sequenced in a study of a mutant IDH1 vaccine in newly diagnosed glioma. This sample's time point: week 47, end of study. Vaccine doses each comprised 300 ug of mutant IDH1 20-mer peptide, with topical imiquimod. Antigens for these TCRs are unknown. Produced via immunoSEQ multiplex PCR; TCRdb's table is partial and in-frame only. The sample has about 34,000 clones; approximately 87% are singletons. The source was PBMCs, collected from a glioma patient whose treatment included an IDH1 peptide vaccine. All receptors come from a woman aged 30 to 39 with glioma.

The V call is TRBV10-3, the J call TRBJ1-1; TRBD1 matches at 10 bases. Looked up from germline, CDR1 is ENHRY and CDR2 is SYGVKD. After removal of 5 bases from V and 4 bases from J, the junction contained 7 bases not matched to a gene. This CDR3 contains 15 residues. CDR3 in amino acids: CAISPGQGYSTEAFF. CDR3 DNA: TGTGCCATCAGTCCGGGACAGGGGTATAGCACTGAAGCTTTCTTT.

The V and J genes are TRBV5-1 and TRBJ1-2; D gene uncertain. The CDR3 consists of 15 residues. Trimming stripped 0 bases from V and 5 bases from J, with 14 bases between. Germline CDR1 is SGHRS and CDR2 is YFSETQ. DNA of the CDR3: TGCGCCAGCAGCTTGGCTCCCAGGAGACCTTATGGCTACACCTTC. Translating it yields CASSLAPRRPYGYTF.

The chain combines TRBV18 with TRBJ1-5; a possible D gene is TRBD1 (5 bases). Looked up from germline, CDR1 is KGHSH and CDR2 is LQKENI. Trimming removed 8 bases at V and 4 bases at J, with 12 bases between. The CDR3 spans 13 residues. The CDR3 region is CASHGGSNQPQHF. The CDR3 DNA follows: TGTGCCAGCCACGGGGGGAGTAATCAGCCCCAGCATTTT.

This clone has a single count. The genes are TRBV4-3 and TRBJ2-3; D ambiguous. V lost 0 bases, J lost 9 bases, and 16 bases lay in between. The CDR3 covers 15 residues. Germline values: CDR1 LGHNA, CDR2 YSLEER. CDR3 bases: TGCGCCAGCAGCCAAGATCATATTAGGGCGGTCACGCAGTATTTT. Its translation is CASSQDHIRAVTQYF.

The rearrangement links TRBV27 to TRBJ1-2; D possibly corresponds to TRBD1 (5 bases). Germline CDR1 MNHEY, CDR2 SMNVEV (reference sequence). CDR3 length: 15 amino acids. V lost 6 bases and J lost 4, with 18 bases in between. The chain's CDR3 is CASRDPGGTSYGYTF. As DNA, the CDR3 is TGTGCCAGCAGGGACCCCGGGGGTACTAGCTATGGCTACACCTTC.

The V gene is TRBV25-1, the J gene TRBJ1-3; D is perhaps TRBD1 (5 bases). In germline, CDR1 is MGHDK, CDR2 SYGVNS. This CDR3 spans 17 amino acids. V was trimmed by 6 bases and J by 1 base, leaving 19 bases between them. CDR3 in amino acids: CASRPRAGTPSGNTIYF. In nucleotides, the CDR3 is TGTGCCAGCAGGCCCAGGGCAGGAACCCCTTCTGGAAACACCATATATTTT.

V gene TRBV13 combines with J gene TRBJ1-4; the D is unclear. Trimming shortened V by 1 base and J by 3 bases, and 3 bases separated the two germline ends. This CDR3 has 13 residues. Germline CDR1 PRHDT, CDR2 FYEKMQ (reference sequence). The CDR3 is CASSLVPNEKLFF. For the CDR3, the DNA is TGTGCCAGCAGCTTAGTCCCTAATGAAAAACTGTTTTTT.

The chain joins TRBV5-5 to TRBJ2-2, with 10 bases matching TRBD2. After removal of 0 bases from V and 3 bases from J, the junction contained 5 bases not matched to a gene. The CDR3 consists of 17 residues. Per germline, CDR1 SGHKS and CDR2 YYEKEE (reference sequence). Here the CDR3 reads CASSLDLAGEDTGELFF. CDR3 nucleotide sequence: TGTGCCAGCAGCTTGGATCTAGCGGGGGAAGACACCGGGGAGCTGTTTTTT.

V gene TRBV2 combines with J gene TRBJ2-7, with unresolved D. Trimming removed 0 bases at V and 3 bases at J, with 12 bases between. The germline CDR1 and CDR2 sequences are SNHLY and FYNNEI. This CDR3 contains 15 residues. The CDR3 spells CASSEASVTFYEQYF. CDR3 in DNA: TGTGCCAGCAGTGAAGCCTCGGTGACCTTCTACGAGCAGTACTTC.

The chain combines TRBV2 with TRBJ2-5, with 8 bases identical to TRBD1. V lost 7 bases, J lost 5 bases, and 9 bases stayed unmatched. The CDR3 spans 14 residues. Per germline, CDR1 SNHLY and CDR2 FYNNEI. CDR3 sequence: CASILDRAQETQYF. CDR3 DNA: TGTGCCAGCATCTTGGACAGGGCCCAGGAGACCCAGTACTTC. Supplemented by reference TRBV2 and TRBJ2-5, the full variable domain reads EPEVTQTPSHQVTQMGQEVILRCVPISNHLYFYWYRQILGQKVEFLVSFYNNEISEKSEIFDDQFSVERPDGSNFTLKIRSTKLEDSAMYFCASILDRAQETQYFGPGTRLLVL.

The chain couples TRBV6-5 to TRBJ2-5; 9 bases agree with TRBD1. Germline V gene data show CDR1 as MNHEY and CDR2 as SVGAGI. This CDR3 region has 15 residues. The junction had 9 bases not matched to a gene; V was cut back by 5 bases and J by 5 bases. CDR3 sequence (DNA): TGTGCCAGCAGTCGATCCGGGACAGGGCAGGAGACCCAGTACTTC. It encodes CASSRSGTGQETQYF.

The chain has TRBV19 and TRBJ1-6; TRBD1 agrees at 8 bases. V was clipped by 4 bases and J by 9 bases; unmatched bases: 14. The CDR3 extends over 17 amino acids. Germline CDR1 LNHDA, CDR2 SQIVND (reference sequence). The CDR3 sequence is CASSSVIGGQGLSPLHF. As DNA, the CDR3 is TGTGCCAGTAGTAGTGTCATCGGCGGACAGGGCCTTTCACCCCTCCACTTT.

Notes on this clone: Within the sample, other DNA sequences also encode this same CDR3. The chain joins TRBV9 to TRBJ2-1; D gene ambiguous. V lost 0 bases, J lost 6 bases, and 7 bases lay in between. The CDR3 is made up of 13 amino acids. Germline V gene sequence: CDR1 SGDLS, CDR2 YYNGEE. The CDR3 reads CASSVATSNEQFF. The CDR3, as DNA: TGTGCCAGCAGCGTAGCTACAAGCAATGAGCAGTTCTTC.

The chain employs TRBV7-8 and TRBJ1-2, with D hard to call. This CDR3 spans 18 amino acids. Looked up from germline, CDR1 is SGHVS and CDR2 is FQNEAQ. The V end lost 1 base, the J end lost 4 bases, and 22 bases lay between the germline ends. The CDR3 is CASSLEVTFETARYGYTF. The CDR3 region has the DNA TGTGCCAGCAGCTTAGAAGTCACCTTCGAGACGGCTCGCTATGGCTACACCTTC. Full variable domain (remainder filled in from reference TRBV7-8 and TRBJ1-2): GAGVSQSPRYKVAKRGQDVALRCDPISGHVSLFWYQQALGQGPEFLTYFQNEAQLDKSGLPSDRFFAERPEGSVSTLKIQRTQQEDSAVYLCASSLEVTFETARYGYTFGSGTRLTVV.

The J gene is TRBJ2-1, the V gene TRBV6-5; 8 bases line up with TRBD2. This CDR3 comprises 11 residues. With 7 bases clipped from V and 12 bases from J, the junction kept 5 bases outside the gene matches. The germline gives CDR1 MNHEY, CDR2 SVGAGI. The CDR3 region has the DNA TGTGCCAGCACCGCGGGGGGCTCGCAGTTCTTC. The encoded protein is CASTAGGSQFF.

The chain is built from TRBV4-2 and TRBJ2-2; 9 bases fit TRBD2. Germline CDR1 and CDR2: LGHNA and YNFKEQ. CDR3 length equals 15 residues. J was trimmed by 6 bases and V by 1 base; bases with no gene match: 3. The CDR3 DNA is TGTGCCAGCAGCCAAGTTGGGACTAGCCCCGGGGAGCTGTTTTTT. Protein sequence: CASSQVGTSPGELFF.

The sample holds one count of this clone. The CDR3 is CASSEGRMGAFF. CDR3 nucleotides: TGTGCCAGCAGTGAGGGCCGGATGGGAGCTTTCTTT. The V and J genes are TRBV2 and TRBJ1-1, with D uncertain. CDR1 is SNHLY, CDR2 FYNNEI, per germline. The V and J ends lost 3 bases and 10 bases respectively, with 12 bases between them. The CDR3 has 12 amino acids. The variable domain in full, with the rest retrieved from reference TRBV2 and TRBJ1-1, is EPEVTQTPSHQVTQMGQEVILRCVPISNHLYFYWYRQILGQKVEFLVSFYNNEISEKSEIFDDQFSVERPDGSNFTLKIRSTKLEDSAMYFCASSEGRMGAFFGQGTRLTVV.

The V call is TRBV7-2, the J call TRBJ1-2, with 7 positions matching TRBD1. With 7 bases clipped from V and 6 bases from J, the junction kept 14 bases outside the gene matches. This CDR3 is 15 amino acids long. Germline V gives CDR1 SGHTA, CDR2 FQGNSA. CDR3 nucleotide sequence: TGTGCCAGCACCCCGAGGGGGGACAGTCACGATGGCTACACCTTC. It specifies CASTPRGDSHDGYTF.